This entry is about one T cell receptor beta chain. Antigen unknown. V shed 0 bases, J shed 4 bases, and the junction held 1 base outside the gene matches. Germline V gene sequence: CDR1 SGHRS, CDR2 YFSETQ. CDR3 length: 14 amino acids. Generated by immunoSEQ multiplex PCR, the TCRdb table keeps only in-frame clones and is missing some. The sample holds over 60,000 clones, 75% to 90% seen once. This record comes from a study of OX40 agonist ivuxolimab in advanced cancers. The overall study: Patients were under 90% male with ages about 20 to 79, mean 60.

Study-wide points: Doses of 0.1 to 3.0 mg/kg were accompanied by clonal expansion of CD4+ and CD8+ blood T cells by week 6.

V and J are TRBV5-1 and TRBJ2-1; 7 bases are shared with TRBD1. The TCR sequence derives from an adult with an advanced solid tumor such as melanoma, head and neck, liver or kidney cancer. The starting material was CD4+ or CD8+ T cells sorted from blood, obtained in a trial of the OX40 agonist ivuxolimab. CDR3: CASSLGDSYNEQFF. CDR3 in DNA: TGCGCCAGCAGCTTGGGGGACAGTTACAATGAGCAGTTCTTC.